This T cell receptor beta chain derives from a study of T cells after yellow fever vaccination. V was shortened by 2 bases and J by 4 bases, with 17 bases between the two germline ends. This CDR3 region has 16 residues. Germline V gene sequence: CDR1 SGHRS, CDR2 YFSETQ. General study results and limits: Bulk-population clonotypes that are abundant could appear as contaminants in FACS-sorted repertoires.

As concerns this clonotype: Antigen: not known.

TCRdb called the 5' RACE reads again in MiXCR, with one record for every CDR3 protein. The sample includes approximately 300,000 distinct CDR3 sequences, about 10% of them seen just once. The receptor was isolated from a man between 18 and 29 years old who received the YFV17D yellow fever vaccine. Sequencing used CD4+ T cells sorted from PBMCs, obtained 45 days after the yellow fever booster vaccination. The V gene is TRBV5-1, the J gene TRBJ2-3; D remains ambiguous. This chain's CDR3 is CASSFSTARGADTQYF. Written as DNA, the CDR3 is TGCGCCAGCAGCTTCAGCACAGCCCGAGGCGCAGATACGCAGTATTTT. The whole variable domain, filled in from reference TRBV5-1 and TRBJ2-3, reads KAGVTQTPRYLIKTRGQQVTLSCSPISGHRSVSWYQQTPGQGLQFLFEYFSETQRNKGNFPGRFSGRQFSNSRSEMNVSTLELGDSALYLCASSFSTARGADTQYFGPGTRLTVL.